Listed here is a single T cell receptor beta chain. This sample is drawn from a study of blood T cell repertoires in COVID-19. Overall study context: T cells, B-cell-depleted T cells, or PBMCs supplied cDNA or gDNA.

Original methodology: From reference gene primer amplification, estimates of nucleated cell counts were derived. Clones were read by immunoSEQ multiplex PCR, and TCRdb kept only the in-frame ones, dropping some. The DNA gave D and trimming, while V, J and clone size come from that table. This table holds about 230,000 clones, roughly four fifths found once. Sequencing was done on a sample of peripheral blood. This TCR came from a woman aged 45 to 65 with acute or convalescent COVID-19.

CDR3 sequence reads: CASSMTGSAQDTQYF. CDR3 in DNA: TGTGCCAGTAGTATGACAGGATCCGCACAAGATACGCAGTATTTT. V usage is TRBV19 and J usage is TRBJ2-3; the D gene is possibly TRBD1 (6 bases). There are 15 residues in the CDR3. Trimming took 3 bases from V and 5 from J, leaving 15 bases between them. Germline CDR1 and CDR2: LNHDA and SQIVND (reference sequence).